One sample yielded the 20 T cell receptor beta chains listed below, sequenced in a study of technical replicates of blood from several donors. This table comes from immunoSEQ multiplex PCR, and its TCRdb copy is limited to in-frame clones, with some not included. Among tens of thousands of clones, 92% were seen once, and the ten largest hold under 0.45%. Material for sequencing was T cells isolated from PBMCs. These receptors were taken from a human donor in good health.

This rearrangement joins TRBV6-1 to TRBJ1-5; 8 bases match TRBD1. The CDR3 has 14 amino acids. CDR1 is MNHNS and CDR2 is SASEGT in the germline V gene. V gave up 7 bases and J gave up 7 bases; unmatched junction bases: 9. The CDR3 reads CASKTTGGLQPQHF. The DNA for the CDR3 is TGTGCCAGCAAAACCACAGGGGGGTTGCAGCCCCAGCATTTT.

The chain joins TRBV5-1 to TRBJ2-7; D is perhaps TRBD2 (6 bases). With 6 bases removed from V and 1 base from J, the gap between germline ends came to 11 bases. The CDR3 consists of 13 residues. CDR1 is SGHRS, CDR2 YFSETQ, per germline. CDR3 DNA sequence: TGCGCCAGCACTTCCGGGAGTTCCTACGAGCAGTACTTC. Its translation is CASTSGSSYEQYF.

This sequence joins TRBV28 and TRBJ2-1, with TRBD2 matching over 8 bases. Germline values: CDR1 MDHEN, CDR2 SYDVKM. The trim removed 6 bases at V and 6 bases at J, leaving 4 bases unmatched. The CDR3 has 13 residues. The CDR3 sequence: CASSPGLANEQFF. CDR3 nucleotide sequence: TGTGCCAGCAGCCCCGGACTAGCCAATGAGCAGTTCTTC.

This clone is a singleton in its sample. The V and J genes are TRBV4-3 and TRBJ2-7; maybe TRBD2 (5 bases). V was cut by 4 bases and J by 2 bases, with 18 bases left in between. Germline V gene sequence: CDR1 LGHNA, CDR2 YSLEER. The CDR3 sequence is 16 residues long. The CDR3: CASSPEIAGPPYEQYF. The CDR3, as DNA: TGCGCCAGCAGCCCCGAAATTGCGGGCCCTCCCTACGAGCAGTACTTC.

This sequence joins TRBV2 and TRBJ2-7; 12 nucleotides line up with TRBD2. Trimming took 9 bases from V and 4 from J; bases not matched to a gene: 4. Per the germline V gene, CDR1 is SNHLY and CDR2 is FYNNEI. The CDR3 loop spans 13 amino acids. This chain's CDR3 is CASLAGGEYEQYF. The DNA of the CDR3 is TGTGCCAGTCTAGCGGGAGGGGAATACGAGCAGTACTTC.

The chain joins TRBV4-1 to TRBJ2-5, with 8 nucleotides matching TRBD2. Germline V gene sequence: CDR1 MGHRA, CDR2 YSYEKL. The CDR3 totals 14 residues. Trimming cost V 0 bases and J 5 bases; bases outside gene matches: 2. CDR3 in amino acids: CASSQEREVETQYF. CDR3 in DNA: TGCGCCAGCAGCCAAGAGCGGGAGGTTGAGACCCAGTACTTC.

CDR3: CASSLGRAGLNEQFF. CDR3 nucleotides: TGCGCCAGCAGCTTGGGGAGAGCGGGTCTGAATGAGCAGTTCTTC. The V and J genes are TRBV5-1 and TRBJ2-1; a possible D gene is TRBD2 (6 bases). Germline V gene sequence: CDR1 SGHRS, CDR2 YFSETQ. V lost 0 bases and J lost 7, with 14 bases in between. This CDR3 is 15 amino acids long.

J is TRBJ1-3 and V is TRBV4-3, with no clear D. V lost 1 base, J lost 4 bases, and 8 bases lay in between. The V gene's germline CDR1 is LGHNA and CDR2 YSLEER. The CDR3 extends over 14 amino acids. DNA for the CDR3: TGCGCCAGCAGCCAAGCAAGAGTCGGAAACACCATATATTTT. Its protein is CASSQARVGNTIYF.

The chain recombines TRBV19 with TRBJ1-1; maybe TRBD1 (5 bases). With 7 bases removed from V and 5 bases from J, the gap between germline ends came to 17 bases. This CDR3 has 14 amino acids. Looked up from germline, CDR1 is LNHDA and CDR2 is SQIVND (reference sequence). This CDR3 is CASKERGEGTEAFF. Written as DNA, the CDR3 is TGTGCCAGTAAGGAGAGAGGGGAGGGGACTGAAGCTTTCTTT.

The chain combines TRBV16 with TRBJ2-1; 13 bases match TRBD2. With V trimmed by 5 bases and J by 5 bases, 3 bases remained unmatched. The CDR3 covers 15 residues. Looked up from germline, CDR1 is KGHSY and CDR2 is FQNENV. The CDR3 region has the DNA TGTGCCAGCAGCAAGACTAGCGGGAGGCACAATGAGCAGTTCTTC. Translating gives CASSKTSGRHNEQFF.

The gene calls are TRBV4-2 and TRBJ2-3, with 9 bases that match TRBD2. The V and J ends lost 0 bases and 1 base, in that order; junction bases with no gene match: 2. Germline V gene sequence: CDR1 LGHNA, CDR2 YNFKEQ. This CDR3 region has 16 residues. CDR3 protein: CASSQELAGGTDTQYF. CDR3 sequence (DNA): TGTGCCAGCAGCCAAGAGTTAGCGGGGGGCACAGATACGCAGTATTTT.

The chain combines TRBV4-1 with TRBJ2-7; 7 nucleotides align to TRBD2. J was trimmed by 5 bases and V by 1 base; bases with no gene match: 14. Germline CDR1 and CDR2: MGHRA and YSYEKL. The CDR3 covers 17 residues. The CDR3 bases are TGCGCCAGCAGCCAAGGCCCGTTAGGTTCAGCGGGAAACGAGCAGTACTTC. Translated: CASSQGPLGSAGNEQYF.

The chain couples TRBV25-1 to TRBJ2-7, with D possibly TRBD1 on 6 matching bases. With 2 bases removed from V and 2 bases from J, the gap between germline ends came to 10 bases. The CDR3 is 14 residues long. Germline V gene sequence: CDR1 MGHDK, CDR2 SYGVNS. The DNA for the CDR3 is TGTGCCAGCAGTGAAGGACAGCATACCTACGAGCAGTACTTC. It yields the protein CASSEGQHTYEQYF.

The rearrangement links TRBV6-1 to TRBJ1-1, with 7 positions matching TRBD1. Unmatched junction bases numbered 0, after V lost 0 bases and J lost 2 bases. Germline CDR1 reads MNHNS; CDR2 reads SASEGT. The CDR3 covers 14 residues. CDR3 residues: CASSEAGGNTEAFF. CDR3 bases: TGTGCCAGCAGTGAAGCAGGGGGCAACACTGAAGCTTTCTTT.

This clone was picked up a small number of times. The chain joins TRBV4-1 to TRBJ2-7; 7 nucleotides align to TRBD1. CDR1 and CDR2 from the germline V gene are MGHRA and YSYEKL. CDR3 size: 13 residues. V gave up 5 bases and J gave up 6 bases; unmatched junction bases: 7. The CDR3 nucleotides read TGCGCCAGCAGCATGACAGGGTCGGGCGAGCAGTACTTC. The encoded protein is CASSMTGSGEQYF.

The chain has TRBV11-2 and TRBJ1-3; 7 nucleotides align to TRBD1. With V trimmed by 5 bases and J by 4 bases, 8 bases remained unmatched. This CDR3 is built from 15 residues. In germline, CDR1 is SGHAT, CDR2 FQNNGV. The CDR3 reads CASSQARGSGNTIYF. The CDR3 bases are TGTGCCAGCAGCCAGGCCAGGGGGAGCGGAAACACCATATATTTT. The whole variable domain, remainder taken from reference TRBV11-2 and TRBJ1-3, is EAGVAQSPRYKIIEKRQSVAFWCNPISGHATLYWYQQILGQGPKLLIQFQNNGVVDDSQLPKDRFSAERLKGVDSTLKIQPAKLEDSAVYLCASSQARGSGNTIYFGEGSWLTVV.

This chain uses TRBV7-9 with TRBJ2-7, with D perhaps TRBD1 (5 bases). Trimming took 1 base from V and 0 from J, leaving 7 bases between them. Germline V gene sequence: CDR1 SEHNR, CDR2 FQNEAQ (reference sequence). The CDR3 runs 14 residues. Here the CDR3 DNA reads TGTGCCAGCAGCTTAGTAGACAGCTCCTACGAGCAGTACTTC. It codes for CASSLVDSSYEQYF. Complete variable domain (other parts from reference TRBV7-9 and TRBJ2-7): DTGVSQNPRHKITKRGQNVTFRCDPISEHNRLYWYRQTLGQGPEFLTYFQNEAQLEKSRLLSDRFSAERPKGSFSTLEIQRTEQGDSAMYLCASSLVDSSYEQYFGPGTRLTVT.

The rearrangement joins TRBV11-2 to TRBJ2-7, with 7 bases fitting TRBD2. The CDR3 contains 14 residues. V gave up 5 bases and J gave up 2 bases; unmatched junction bases: 6. CDR1 and CDR2 from the germline V gene are SGHAT and FQNNGV. CDR3: CASSRTSVAYEQYF. CDR3 DNA sequence: TGTGCCAGCAGCAGAACTAGCGTTGCCTACGAGCAGTACTTC.

This clone was recorded only once. The genes are TRBV7-8 and TRBJ2-7; tentative D call: TRBD1 (5 bases). From germline, CDR1 is SGHVS and CDR2 FQNEAQ. The CDR3 runs 14 residues. Trimming pared 3 bases from V and 4 bases from J, leaving 13 bases between. CDR3 nucleotides: TGTGCCAGCAGCTTTTCCCCAGGGCGATACGAGCAGTACTTC. This codes for CASSFSPGRYEQYF.

CDR3 in amino acids: CASGLGVGGLETQYF. For the CDR3, the DNA is TGTGCTAGTGGTCTGGGGGTGGGGGGACTAGAGACCCAGTACTTC. The gene calls are TRBV12-5 and TRBJ2-5; weak D call: TRBD2 (6 bases). V was clipped by 5 bases and J by 4 bases, with 17 bases between them. This CDR3 comprises 15 residues. Germline CDR1 LGHNT, CDR2 FRNRAP.